The 30 T cell receptor beta chains listed next were all sequenced from one sample in a study of post-analysis software for immune sequencing data. No antigens are known for them. The library was made from cDNA and included unique molecular identifiers. TCRdb ran MiXCR on the PCR reads and lists one entry per CDR3 protein. The table shows more than 500,000 distinct CDR3 sequences, with less than 40% occurring only once. General study results and limits: The five TRBV segments detected at higher frequency in patients than in controls included TRBV5-6, TRBV5-1 and TRBV20-1.

Material for sequencing was blood. The receptors here all came from a girl aged 2-17 years with multiple sclerosis.

The chain has TRBV13 and TRBJ1-1, with D uncertain. The CDR3 loop spans 13 amino acids. Germline V gene lookup returns CDR1 PRHDT and CDR2 FYEKMQ (reference sequence). V was shortened by 0 bases and J by 4 bases, with 6 bases between the two germline ends. The CDR3 coding sequence is TGTGCCAGCAGCTTAGGTATGGGCACTGAAGCTTTCTTT. Amino acids: CASSLGMGTEAFF.

The V call is TRBV5-6, the J call TRBJ2-1, with 12 bases matching TRBD2. J was trimmed by 9 bases and V by 2 bases; bases with no gene match: 6. In germline, CDR1 is SGHDT, CDR2 YYEEEE. CDR3 length: 15 residues. As DNA, the CDR3 is TGTGCCAGCAGCTTAGGGACTAGCGGGCGCGGTGAGCAGTTCTTC. Translating it yields CASSLGTSGRGEQFF.

The gene calls are TRBV20-1 and TRBJ1-5; D is perhaps TRBD1 (6 bases). This CDR3 is 12 amino acids long. From germline, CDR1 is DFQATT and CDR2 SNEGSKA (reference sequence). Trimming stripped 8 bases from V and 2 bases from J, with 10 bases between. In DNA form, the CDR3 reads TGCAGTCGACAGGTTGGCAATCAGCCCCAGCATTTT. Its protein product is CSRQVGNQPQHF.

The chain recombines TRBV9 with TRBJ2-7; either TRBD1 or TRBD2 may supply D (5 bases each). The germline V and J ends were trimmed by 4 bases and 0 bases, with 17 bases remaining between them. From germline, CDR1 is SGDLS and CDR2 YYNGEE. This CDR3 spans 16 amino acids. The CDR3 loop reads CASSKLGTLSSYEQYF. The CDR3 DNA is TGTGCCAGCAGCAAACTGGGGACCCTGAGCTCCTACGAGCAGTACTTC.

This clonotype was observed a few times. The rearrangement joins TRBV5-4 to TRBJ2-4; D might be TRBD1 or TRBD2, each matching 6 bases. The CDR3 consists of 16 residues. The germline V and J ends were trimmed by 0 bases and 5 bases, with 15 bases remaining between them. Germline CDR1 SGHNT, CDR2 YYREEE (reference sequence). Here the CDR3 DNA reads TGTGCCAGCAGCTTGGCCGGGGGCAGGGCCCAAAACATTCAGTACTTC. Encoded protein: CASSLAGGRAQNIQYF.

This chain links TRBV19 with TRBJ1-4; 8 bases are shared with TRBD1. J lost 8 bases, V lost 5 bases, and 13 bases had no gene match. The CDR3 has 16 amino acids. Germline V gene sequence: CDR1 LNHDA, CDR2 SQIVND (reference sequence). The CDR3 is CASSGKGRDRFEKLFF. The CDR3 DNA is TGTGCCAGTAGTGGTAAAGGCCGGGACAGGTTCGAAAAACTGTTTTTT.

The rearrangement links TRBV5-5 to TRBJ1-5; D remains ambiguous. This CDR3 has 14 residues. CDR1 is SGHKS and CDR2 is YYEKEE in the germline V gene (reference sequence). The V gene lost 1 base and the J gene lost 7 bases, with 12 bases spanning the gap. The CDR3 here is CASSLTPALQPQHF. The CDR3, as DNA: TGTGCCAGCAGCTTGACGCCGGCGCTCCAGCCCCAGCATTTT.

This clonotype was counted only a few times. J is TRBJ2-1 and V is TRBV15; possible D gene TRBD2, 5 bases. Per the germline V gene, CDR1 is LNHNV and CDR2 is YYDKDF (reference sequence). CDR3 length equals 13 residues. The V and J ends lost 5 bases and 9 bases respectively, with 14 bases between them. CDR3 residues: CATSGSRLLEQFF. CDR3 nucleotide sequence: TGTGCCACCAGCGGATCAAGACTACTTGAGCAGTTCTTC. Full variable domain (rest looked up from reference TRBV15 and TRBJ2-1): DAMVIQNPRYQVTQFGKPVTLSCSQTLNHNVMYWYQQKSSQAPKLLFHYYDKDFNNEADTPDNFQSRRPNTSFCFLDIRSPGLGDTAMYLCATSGSRLLEQFFGPGTRLTVL.

In its sample, this clonotype was seen a few times. The chain uses TRBV6-1 and TRBJ2-7, with D unresolved. Trimming took off 8 bases at V and 3 bases at J, with 14 bases between the two ends. This CDR3 contains 13 residues. Germline assignment: CDR1 MNHNS and CDR2 SASEGT. CDR3 DNA: TGTGCCAGCGGTCACAGTCCTCACTACGAGCAGTACTTC. This encodes CASGHSPHYEQYF.

A few counts support this clonotype. The J gene is TRBJ2-1, the V gene TRBV7-9; possibly TRBD1 for D (5 bases). Per germline, CDR1 SEHNR and CDR2 FQNEAQ (reference sequence). CDR3 size: 16 residues. V lost 5 bases and J lost 2, with 16 bases in between. CDR3 loop: CASSPLRGATYNEQFF. In nucleotides, the CDR3 is TGTGCCAGCAGCCCTCTGCGTGGGGCCACCTACAATGAGCAGTTCTTC.

The genes are TRBV20-1 and TRBJ2-7; 12 nucleotides agree with TRBD2. V lost 0 bases to trimming and J lost 7 bases; unmatched junction nucleotides: 7. The CDR3 has 15 residues. Germline CDR1 and CDR2: DFQATT and SNEGSKA (reference sequence). The CDR3 spells CSARDLGLAGFEQYF. The CDR3 DNA sequence: TGCAGTGCTAGAGATCTAGGACTAGCGGGGTTTGAGCAGTACTTC.

This clonotype has just one count. The chain links TRBV3-1 to TRBJ2-1, with TRBD2 matching 14 bases. CDR3 length equals 16 residues. Losses at the gene ends were 8 bases for V and 2 bases for J; bases not matched to a gene: 5. CDR1 is LGHDT, CDR2 YNNKEL, per germline (reference sequence). CDR3 protein: CASGTSGGATYNEQFF. Here the CDR3 DNA reads TGTGCCAGCGGGACTAGCGGGGGAGCCACCTACAATGAGCAGTTCTTC.

The rearrangement joins TRBV27 to TRBJ2-1; weak D call: TRBD1 (6 bases). Looked up from germline, CDR1 is MNHEY and CDR2 is SMNVEV (reference sequence). The CDR3 contains 16 residues. The germline V and J ends were trimmed by 2 bases and 2 bases, with 13 bases remaining between them. The CDR3 region has the DNA TGTGCCAGCAGTTTAGACAGGATCTTACCCTACAATGAGCAGTTCTTC. Translating it yields CASSLDRILPYNEQFF.

Remarks on this clonotype: This may be a read error, as it is one base from a much larger clone. The chain couples TRBV7-9 to TRBJ1-5; 7 nucleotides match TRBD1. Trimming removed 5 bases from V and 5 bases from J; junction bases left unmatched: 3. The CDR3 covers 13 residues. Germline V CDR1 and CDR2: SEHNR, FQNEAQ (reference sequence). For the CDR3, the DNA is TGTGCCAGCAGCGCCCAGGGGGATCAGCCCCAGCATTTT. Encoded protein: CASSAQGDQPQHF.

The rearrangement joins TRBV10-3 to TRBJ2-7; D may be TRBD1 (6 bases). The CDR3 extends over 13 amino acids. Deletions cut 9 bases from V and 6 bases from J, with 18 bases between. Germline assignment: CDR1 ENHRY and CDR2 SYGVKD. This CDR3 is CAIKGSRGSEQYF. For the CDR3, the DNA is TGTGCCATTAAAGGGAGCAGGGGTTCCGAGCAGTACTTC.

This chain connects TRBV20-1 to TRBJ1-2; tentatively, D is TRBD1 (6 bases). Germline V gives CDR1 DFQATT, CDR2 SNEGSKA (reference sequence). V was cut by 6 bases and J by 4 bases, with 18 bases left in between. CDR3 length equals 14 residues. This CDR3 reads CSASAGARRYGYTF. As DNA, the CDR3 is TGCAGTGCCTCGGCAGGGGCACGACGCTATGGCTACACCTTC.

The rearrangement uses TRBV10-3 and TRBJ2-3; TRBD1 matches 8 bases. The CDR3 contains 14 residues. CDR1 ENHRY and CDR2 SYGVKD come from the germline V gene. V dropped 3 bases and J dropped 4; count of bases not matched to a gene: 3. This CDR3 reads CAISERTGPDTQYF. The CDR3 DNA sequence: TGTGCCATCAGTGAAAGGACAGGGCCAGATACGCAGTATTTT.

The CDR3, as DNA: TGTGCCAGCAGCTCCGGCGGGGGGGTTTCAGATACGCAGTATTTT. Translated, it gives CASSSGGGVSDTQYF. The chain uses TRBV11-2 and TRBJ2-3; 9 nucleotides match TRBD2. This CDR3 has 15 residues. Germline values: CDR1 SGHAT, CDR2 FQNNGV. Trimming removed 4 bases from V and 4 bases from J; junction bases left unmatched: 6.

The rearrangement uses TRBV6-5 and TRBJ1-2, with 9 bases that match TRBD1. CDR3 size: 16 residues. Losses at the gene ends were 0 bases for V and 8 bases for J; bases not matched to a gene: 10. Germline-derived CDR1 and CDR2 are MNHEY and SVGAGI. CDR3: CASSYSIQGAAGGYTF. The CDR3 nucleotides read TGTGCCAGCAGTTACTCAATACAGGGGGCAGCGGGCGGCTACACCTTC.

The chain links TRBV12-3 or TRBV12-4 to TRBJ1-2; D is unclear. The CDR3 has 13 residues. V was trimmed by 2 bases and J by 3 bases, leaving 7 bases between them. CDR3 sequence (DNA): TGTGCCAGCAGTTTAACGCCAGACTATGGCTACACCTTC. Translation gives CASSLTPDYGYTF.

The chain links TRBV20-1 to TRBJ2-4, with D tentatively TRBD1 (5 bases). Gene TRBJ2-7 matches the end of the DNA better, so the J call may be wrong. This CDR3 contains 15 residues. Germline CDR1 reads DFQATT; CDR2 reads SNEGSKA (reference sequence). The CDR3 reads CSAIGAAFSSYEQYF. The DNA for the CDR3 is TGCAGTGCCATAGGGGCCGCGTTTAGTTCCTACGAGCAGTACTTC.

The rearrangement joins TRBV24-1 to TRBJ2-2; the D is unclear. Germline lookup yields CDR1 KGHDR and CDR2 SFDVKD. Trimming shortened V by 0 bases and J by 1 base, and 5 bases separated the two germline ends. The CDR3 consists of 15 residues. The CDR3 region is CATSDLHMNTGELFF. In nucleotides, the CDR3 is TGTGCCACCAGTGATTTGCATATGAACACCGGGGAGCTGTTTTTT.

This chain connects TRBV3-1 to TRBJ1-1; D is unresolved. Germline CDR1 is LGHDT and CDR2 is YNNKEL (reference sequence). V was cut by 1 base and J by 1 base, with 7 bases left in between. The length of the CDR3 is 14 residues. CDR3 in amino acids: CASSQATWNTEAFF. The CDR3 nucleotides are TGTGCCAGCAGCCAAGCCACCTGGAACACTGAAGCTTTCTTT.

This clonotype was observed a few times. The chain joins TRBV9 to TRBJ2-1; TRBD2 aligns across 13 bases. Germline loops: CDR1 SGDLS, CDR2 YYNGEE. The CDR3 totals 16 residues. Trimming at V came to 3 bases and at J to 8 bases, leaving 8 bases not matched to a gene. CDR3 coding DNA: TGTGCCAGCAGCGCTGGACTAGCGGGGGTTGGATATGAGCAGTTCTTC. Its translation is CASSAGLAGVGYEQFF.

J is TRBJ2-4 and V is TRBV7-2; the match to TRBD1 covers 8 bases. In germline, CDR1 is SGHTA, CDR2 FQGNSA. This CDR3 region has 13 residues. Trimming removed 5 bases from V and 8 bases from J; junction bases left unmatched: 5. The chain's CDR3 is CASSLDRADIQYF. The CDR3 nucleotides are TGTGCCAGCAGCCTGGACAGGGCTGACATTCAGTACTTC.

This clonotype was counted ten times or more. The chain has TRBV29-1 and TRBJ1-2; no reliable D call. Germline CDR1 SQVTM, CDR2 ANQGSEA. Trimming pared 8 bases from V and 5 bases from J, leaving 15 bases between. The CDR3 is 12 residues long. CDR3 amino acids: CSLTDGGYGYTF. The DNA for the CDR3 is TGCAGCCTCACCGACGGCGGTTATGGCTACACCTTC.

In its sample, this clonotype was seen a few times. This sequence joins TRBV29-1 and TRBJ1-2; 11 bases agree with TRBD1. The CDR3 is made up of 13 amino acids. Germline values: CDR1 SQVTM, CDR2 ANQGSEA. J was trimmed by 3 bases and V by 7 bases; bases with no gene match: 4. CDR3 loop: CSARTGGDYGYTF. The CDR3, as DNA: TGCAGCGCACGGACAGGGGGCGACTATGGCTACACCTTC.

The table lists this clonotype with a few counts. The chain has TRBV20-1 and TRBJ1-1; D remains unclear. The V end lost 5 bases, the J end lost 1 base, and 14 bases lay between the germline ends. The CDR3 sequence is 14 residues long. Per the germline V gene, CDR1 is DFQATT and CDR2 is SNEGSKA (reference sequence). CDR3 amino acids: CSAGQWGKNTEAFF. CDR3 DNA sequence: TGCAGTGCTGGGCAATGGGGTAAGAACACTGAAGCTTTCTTT.

This clonotype was observed a handful of times. This chain joins TRBV3-1 and TRBJ2-5; D is perhaps TRBD1 or TRBD2 (5 bases each). Germline V lookup: CDR1 LGHDT, CDR2 YNNKEL (reference sequence). Trimming took off 2 bases at V and 1 base at J, with 8 bases between the two ends. This CDR3 is 14 amino acids long. For the CDR3, the DNA is TGTGCCAGCAGCCAACGAGGGGTCCAAGAGACCCAGTACTTC. This encodes CASSQRGVQETQYF.

This clonotype occurred a few times. This chain connects TRBV29-1 to TRBJ2-7, with TRBD1 identical over 7 bases. The CDR3 is 14 residues long. The junction had 4 bases not matched to a gene; V was cut back by 0 bases and J by 2 bases. The germline CDR1 and CDR2 sequences are SQVTM and ANQGSEA. Here the CDR3 reads CSVEDRDRPYEQYF. Written as DNA, the CDR3 is TGCAGCGTTGAAGACCGGGACAGACCCTACGAGCAGTACTTC.